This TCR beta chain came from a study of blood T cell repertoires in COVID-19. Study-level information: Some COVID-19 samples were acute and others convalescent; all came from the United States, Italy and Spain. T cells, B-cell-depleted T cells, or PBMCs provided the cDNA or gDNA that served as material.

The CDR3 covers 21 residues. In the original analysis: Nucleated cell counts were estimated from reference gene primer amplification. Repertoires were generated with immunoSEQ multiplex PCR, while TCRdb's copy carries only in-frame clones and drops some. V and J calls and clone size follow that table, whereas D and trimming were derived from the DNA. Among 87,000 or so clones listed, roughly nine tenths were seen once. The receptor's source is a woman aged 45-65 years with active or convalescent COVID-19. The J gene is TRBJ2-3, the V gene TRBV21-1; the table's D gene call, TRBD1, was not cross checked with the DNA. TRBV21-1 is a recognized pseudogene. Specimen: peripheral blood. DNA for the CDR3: TGTGCCAGCAGCAAAACTGGGACAGGGGGCCCCACCATGGGGTTCACAGATACGCAGTATTTT. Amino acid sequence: CASSKTGTGGPTMGFTDTQYF.